Listed below are T cell receptor beta chains from one sample, sequenced in a study of cytomegalovirus exposure and HLA in healthy donors. Assay used: immunoSEQ multiplex PCR; TCRdb lists only in-frame clones, some missing. The data hold fewer than 130,000 clones, with around 80% observed a single time. The source material was PBMCs. The source of these receptors is a woman aged 40 to 50 in good health and CMV-seronegative. The CDR3 runs from the conserved cysteine through the conserved F or W.

cdr3_length,j_call,v_call,cdr3_aa
14,TRBJ1-1,TRBV30,CAWSAYRGGTEAFF
16,TRBJ1-3,TRBV5-5,CASSFPGGNPGNTIYF
14,TRBJ2-7,TRBV28,CASSPPGQVYEQYF
14,TRBJ1-4,TRBV28,CASSLMGANEKLFF
13,TRBJ2-7,TRBV6-1,CASRTSGRIEQYF
11,TRBJ2-3,TRBV28,CASTRGDTQYF
14,TRBJ2-7,TRBV5-5,CASSLGSGGYEQYF
16,TRBJ2-7,TRBV7-9,CSSSSTGTGGPYEQYF
14,TRBJ2-1,TRBV11-2,CASTPTEGRNEQFF
16,TRBJ2-2,TRBV7-9,CASSPRLAGNTGELFF
17,TRBJ2-4,TRBV7-9,CASSLTAGTDTKNIQYF
12,TRBJ2-1,TRBV30,CAWSSGPGSWFF
14,TRBJ2-1,TRBV9,CASSVDPGYNEQFF
15,TRBJ2-7,TRBV30,CAWSVFGGRSYEQYF
14,TRBJ2-5,TRBV28,CASTFAGIQETQYF
15,TRBJ1-4,TRBV11-2,CASSRVGATNEKLFF
16,TRBJ2-1,TRBV11-2,CASSLALATGYNEQFF
13,TRBJ1-2,TRBV30,CAWSQGSLYGYTF
14,TRBJ2-3,TRBV11-2,CASSLGTATDTQYF
13,TRBJ1-5,TRBV2,CASNPLRHQPQHF
15,TRBJ1-4,TRBV6-1,CASSEQGQRNEKLFF
15,TRBJ2-1,TRBV11-3,CASSLGQTAYNEQFF
13,TRBJ2-6,TRBV2,CASSSDRANVLTF
17,TRBJ1-6,TRBV27,CASSLFAGVTSKSPLHF